This entry concerns a single T cell receptor (beta chain). 60 Vbeta and 13 Jbeta primers were used in PCR. Profiled with immunoSEQ multiplex PCR; TCRdb holds only in-frame clones, not every one. The sample shows around 100,000 clones, about 80% of them seen only once. The V and J ends lost 5 bases and 0 bases, in that order; junction bases with no gene match: 5. Germline CDR1 and CDR2: SEHNR and FQNEAQ (reference sequence). The CDR3 spans 16 residues. This record comes from a study of cytomegalovirus exposure and HLA in healthy donors. The sample taken for sequencing was PBMCs. The source is a man aged 35 to 55 in good health and CMV-seronegative. The chain carries TRBV7-9 and TRBJ1-3; 9 nucleotides agree with TRBD1. The CDR3 is CASSPSGQGSGNTIYF. CDR3 in DNA: TGTGCCAGCAGCCCGTCGGGACAGGGCTCTGGAAACACCATATATTTT.